A single T cell receptor beta chain is shown here with its context. Its antigen specificity is not known. Within one base of it there is no much larger clone, and no base qualities were kept. The sample has other DNA sequences that encode this CDR3 too. These data come from a study of shared clonotypes between healthy human individuals (dated by TCRdb to about 2020). The study in broad terms: A couple of women and a few men aged 18 to 49 years were included in the cohort. For each donor, three plates each were used for CD4 naive and CD4 memory, two plates were used for CD8 naive, and one plate was used for CD8 memory. To estimate repertoire size and how much clonotypes are shared between individuals, the study performed deep sequencing of blood TCR repertoires from roughly five healthy adults. To increase sequencing depth and limit assay-specific biases, different laboratories used diverse techniques to prepare libraries and sequence TCR repertoires. Leukapheresis yielded between about 0.94 and 9 billion PBMCs per donor. What the study reported, not specific to this receptor: Even with the large sequencing depth, rarefaction of the sorted-subset datasets indicated that sequencing was incomplete. Pairwise subsampling led to the expectation that sequencing depth would affect the degree of clonotype sharing among donors. Only blood was sampled, and tissue TCR repertoires likely differ from those in blood. Compared with non-shared clonotypes, the clonotypes found in all four sorted-subset donors had higher generation probabilities. About 4.5% of naive CD4, roughly 3.5% of naive CD8, 2.3% of memory CD4, and 0.4% of memory CD8 clonotypes were shared across several donors. Naive subsets generally had larger estimated clonotype richness than memory subsets did. Because the study included only a small number of donors, the genetic and exposure-history diversity represented was limited.

Trimming accounts for 3 bases at V and 6 bases at J, while the number of junction bases matched to no gene is 2. From a lookup of the germline V gene, CDR1 and CDR2 are KGHSH and LQKENI. The CDR3, cysteine through phenylalanine, is 15 amino acids long. Only the CDR3 DNA is retained, 45 bases long and in frame from the first base. Healthy HIV-negative adults with no recently reported acute infections or vaccinations were included as donors. Only Caucasian adults living in Nashville, Tennessee, USA were represented among the donors. CD4+ T cells were enriched by magnetic negative selection; naive cells were then positively selected on CD45RA, and the negative fraction formed the memory subset. Blood was obtained by leukapheresis, after which PBMCs were separated by Ficoll-Histopaque density gradient centrifugation and cryopreserved in liquid nitrogen vapor phase. Analytical flow cytometry was used to check the purity and quantity of every magnetically sorted T cell population. Genomic DNA was isolated from every sorted fraction and measured by UV absorbance on a Nanodrop 2000c.

Using the deep immunoSEQ assay, multiplex PCR amplified TCR CDR3 regions from genomic DNA. Genomic DNA extracted from each cell subset was distributed evenly over all wells of several immunoSEQ 96-well plates, and each plate served as one replicate. Each replicate PCR for sorted subsets received around 210 ng genomic DNA, equal to 28,000 or so T cell genomes. Purified libraries were measured with a Qubit 3.0 fluorometer, size-checked on a Bioanalyzer 2100, and measured again with the KAPA Library Quantification kit. A separate single-read 150-cycle Illumina NextSeq 550 flow cell was used to sequence each immunoSEQ 96-well plate. Under the source paper's analysis protocol: The immunoSEQ output contained only junctional sequences without quality scores, so filtering could not match that applied to full-length reads. Sequences were annotated with PyIR, a Python wrapper for IgBLAST v1.9, using IMGT germline references to assign V/J genes and CDR3. Reads were removed for weak V/J assignments (E-value above 1e-6), missing CDR3, stop codons, out-of-frame junctions, or ambiguous translated residues. V3J clonotypes were defined by identical inferred V gene, J gene, and CDR3 amino acid sequence. Percentage overlap between repertoires was calculated by dividing the number of shared unique clonotypes by the size of the smaller repertoire. Richness of each repertoire was evaluated using RTK rarefaction, the Chao1 estimator, and Recon v2.1 estimates of unobserved clonotypes. Generation probabilities were computed with OLGA for all TCRbeta clonotypes obtained by the gDNA method from a handful of donors. TCRdb holds this immuneACCESS table with in-frame rearrangements only. Some clones are missing; in checked studies, unresolved V genes explain under half, and the rest has no known cause. V, J and clone size were drawn from that table, and D and trimming were deduced from the DNA. The sample table records millions of clones; 90% to 95% of these occur just once. Around 0.13% of the sample rests with the top ten.

The sequence is built from TRBV18 and TRBJ1-6; the junction holds 10 bases that match TRBD1. The receptor was derived from a man between 18 and 29 years old in good health. The sample consisted of naive CD4+ T cells sorted from blood. In light of the paper, this sample's cell subset or site label describes: CD45RA+ positively selected. The DNA sequence is given as TGTGCCAGCTCACCCGGGACAGGGGCTAATTCACCCCTCCACTTT. Its translation reads: CASSPGTGANSPLHF.